The present T cell receptor (beta chain) was sequenced within a study of cytomegalovirus exposure and HLA in healthy donors. Broader study findings: Among CMV-associated TCR beta chains, most appeared HLA-restricted in a later analysis.

To note about this clone: Its target is unknown.

13 Jbeta primers and 60 Vbeta primers were used for the PCR. Sequenced by immunoSEQ multiplex PCR; TCRdb stores in-frame clones only, minus some. There are under 200,000 clones in the sample; 65% to 85% occur only once, and 3% to 4.5% lies in the top ten. The CDR3 has 15 residues. The germline V gene has CDR1 LGHNA and CDR2 YSLEER. The V and J ends lost 2 bases and 5 bases, in that order; junction bases with no gene match: 6. Sequenced: PBMCs. This sequence originates from a man aged 50 to 59 in good health and CMV-seronegative. This sequence joins TRBV4-3 and TRBJ2-3, with 8 positions matching TRBD1. The CDR3 protein is CASSQTQGAGDTQYF. The CDR3, as DNA: TGCGCCAGCAGCCAAACTCAGGGGGCTGGAGATACGCAGTATTTT.